One sample yielded the 27 T cell receptor beta chains listed below, sequenced in a study of tumor and adjacent non-tumor tissue in lung cancer. RNA was extracted from bulk tissue without any cell sorting. Three rounds of nested PCR, following a modified ARM-PCR protocol, produced the TCRbeta library. In TCRdb, the multiplex PCR reads were re-called with MiXCR into one record per CDR3 protein. Among over 110,000 distinct CDR3 sequences listed, about 71% were seen once. Sequencing used lung tumor tissue. These receptors all stem from a man aged 55-75 years with small cell lung cancer.

Notes on this clonotype: Sequence at one end of the junction differs from germline and may be a read error. This chain uses TRBV11-2 with TRBJ2-1; D uncertain. This CDR3 comprises 14 residues. Germline CDR1 and CDR2: SGHAT and FQNNGV. CDR3 loop: CASSWYSSHNEQFF. The CDR3 DNA sequence: TGTGCCAGCAGCTGGTACAGCTCCCACAATGAGCAGTTCTTC. Combining the CDR3 with reference TRBV11-2 and TRBJ2-1 gives the whole variable domain EAGVAQSPRYKIIEKRQSVAFWCNPISGHATLYWYQQILGQGPKLLIQFQNNGVVDDSQLPKDRFSAERLKGVDSTLKIQPAKLEDSAVYLCASSWYSSHNEQFFGPGTRLTVL.

This clonotype occurred a few times. The chain links TRBV28 to TRBJ2-5, with 10 bases identical to TRBD1. J gave up 6 bases and V 3 bases, and 10 bases lay outside the gene matches. The CDR3 sequence is 16 residues long. Germline CDR1 MDHEN, CDR2 SYDVKM. For the CDR3, the DNA is TGTGCCAGCAGTTTGGGGGACAGGGGTACAAGGAAGACCCAGTACTTC. It translates to CASSLGDRGTRKTQYF. Variable domain in full (rest from reference TRBV28 and TRBJ2-5): DVKVTQSSRYLVKRTGEKVFLECVQDMDHENMFWYRQDPGLGLRLIYFSYDVKMKEKGDIPEGYSVSREKKERFSLILESASTNQTSMYLCASSLGDRGTRKTQYFGPGTRLLVL.

There are a few counts of this clonotype. The chain uses TRBV4-1 and TRBJ1-2, with D tentatively TRBD1 (6 bases). There are 15 residues in the CDR3. V lost 2 bases and J 1 base, leaving 11 bases between the germline ends. The V gene's germline CDR1 is MGHRA and CDR2 YSYEKL. The CDR3 region is CASSQSGTLNYGYTF. CDR3 in DNA: TGCGCCAGCAGCCAATCCGGGACACTTAACTATGGCTACACCTTC.

The chain links TRBV6-2 or TRBV6-3 to TRBJ1-1, with D uncertain. Per the germline V gene, CDR1 is MNHEY and CDR2 is SVGEGT. Trimming stripped 8 bases from V and 1 base from J, with 17 bases between. CDR3 length equals 15 residues. Written as DNA, the CDR3 is TGTGCCAGCCAATTGGGCCAGATATGGAACACTGAAGCTTTCTTT. It codes for CASQLGQIWNTEAFF.

This clonotype was seen only once. Since no conserved phenylalanine or tryptophan closes the CDR3, a read error is the likely cause. The chain couples TRBV25-1 to TRBJ2-1; TRBD2 matches at 7 bases. V was pared by 7 bases and J by 4 bases, with 4 bases of the junction left unmatched. CDR1 is MGHDK and CDR2 is SYGVNS in the germline V gene. CDR3 length: 13 amino acids. The CDR3 bases are TGTGCCAGCACCAACGGGGGGTACAATGAGCAGTTCCTC. This gives the protein CASTNGGYNEQFL.

In regard to this clonotype: One junction end disagrees with the germline gene, perhaps due to a read error. V gene TRBV11-3 combines with J gene TRBJ2-1, with 7 bases that match TRBD2. Looked up from germline, CDR1 is SGHNT and CDR2 is YENEEA. The CDR3 is made up of 16 amino acids. CDR3 amino acids: CASSLGANGRAFELFF. CDR3 in DNA: TGTGCCAGCAGCTTAGGGGCTAATGGGAGGGCCTTTGAGCTGTTCTTC.

This clonotype was recorded only once. J is TRBJ2-7 and V is TRBV11-2; the D gene is possibly TRBD2 (6 bases). The CDR3 consists of 13 residues. Germline V gene lookup returns CDR1 SGHAT and CDR2 FQNNGV. The V end was cut by 3 bases, the J end by 9 bases, with 15 bases between. CDR3 nucleotides: TGTGCCAGCAGCTTGACGGACTATCAAGGGCAGTACGTC. This codes for CASSLTDYQGQYV.

A remark on this clonotype: The junction and the germline gene differ at one end; a read error may be behind it. The V and J genes are TRBV6-1 and TRBJ2-2, with 9 bases that match TRBD1. The V gene's germline CDR1 is MNHNS and CDR2 SASEGT. The CDR3 covers 16 residues. CDR3 sequence: CTSSPTGTGTTGELFF. The DNA for the CDR3 is TGTACCAGCAGCCCCACAGGGACAGGGACAACTGGGGAGCTGTTTTTT.

Regarding this clonotype: A read error may explain this, as a much larger clone is one base away. The chain carries TRBV30 and TRBJ1-5, with D maybe TRBD1 (5 bases). CDR1 is GTSNPN and CDR2 is SVGIG in the germline V gene (reference sequence). The CDR3 covers 15 residues. The CDR3 loop is CAWSVTGPGNQPHHF. CDR3 coding DNA: TGTGCCTGGAGTGTAACAGGTCCGGGCAATCAGCCCCACCATTTT.

The rearrangement links TRBV15 to TRBJ2-5, with D possibly TRBD2 on 5 matching bases. The CDR3 totals 15 residues. V was trimmed by 3 bases and J by 4 bases, leaving 15 bases between them. The germline CDR1 and CDR2 sequences are LNHNV and YYDKDF (reference sequence). DNA for the CDR3: TGTGCCACCAGCAGTAATACGGGTCGGGGAGAGACCCAGTACTTC. Amino acids: CATSSNTGRGETQYF.

A remark on this clonotype: Germline and junction disagree at one end, which may indicate a read error. The V gene is TRBV6-1, the J gene TRBJ2-3, with a tentative D call TRBD1 (5 bases). Germline CDR1 MNHNS, CDR2 SASEGT. CDR3 length equals 14 residues. CDR3: CVSVRGFSTDTQYF. CDR3 coding DNA: TGTGTCAGCGTAAGGGGTTTTAGCACAGATACCCAGTATTTT.

Notes on this clonotype: One end of the junction varies from germline; a read error may be responsible. The rearrangement links TRBV6-5 to TRBJ1-6; D remains ambiguous. The CDR3 consists of 16 residues. The germline V gene has CDR1 MNHEY and CDR2 SVGAGI. The CDR3 nucleotides are TGTACCAGCAGTTACAGTGCTGGGAGACTTAATTCACCCCTCCACTTT. Translated, it gives CTSSYSAGRLNSPLHF.

This clonotype was detected many times. The chain has TRBV4-2 and TRBJ1-1; unclear D gene. Looked up from germline, CDR1 is LGHNA and CDR2 is YNFKEQ. Trimming removed 3 bases from V and 1 base from J, with 0 bases in between. This CDR3 has 11 residues. The CDR3 spells CASSQNTEAFF. The CDR3 region has the DNA TGTGCCAGCAGCCAGAACACTGAAGCTTTCTTT.

As regards this clonotype: A much larger clone differs from this one at a single base, so this may be a read error. The chain combines TRBV4-1 with TRBJ2-7; TRBD2 matches 8 bases. Germline CDR1 is MGHRA and CDR2 is YSYEKL. This CDR3 is built from 17 residues. In DNA, the CDR3 is TGCGTCAGCAGCCAAGATCTGCGGGAGGTCCCTGGGGACGAGCAGTACTTC. Amino acids: CVSSQDLREVPGDEQYF.

To note about this clonotype: In this CDR3 the conserved last residue, phenylalanine or tryptophan, is missing, so a read error is likely. Because the CDR3's place on the DNA is in doubt, the DNA is left out and the CDR3 is given as listed by TCRdb. The chain is built from TRBV11-1 and TRBJ2-1. Counting both end residues, the CDR3 totals 11 amino acids. Germline CDR1 and CDR2: SGHAT and FQDESV (reference sequence). The CDR3 sequence: CASSLDNEQFS.

Note on this clonotype: This may arise from a read error, as a much more abundant clone is one base away. The chain carries TRBV29-1 and TRBJ2-1; D is unresolved. Per germline, CDR1 SQVTM and CDR2 ANQGSEA. The CDR3 runs 11 residues. CDR3 loop: CSFQTNNEQLF. CDR3 DNA sequence: TGCAGCTTCCAAACCAACAATGAGCAGCTCTTC.

This rearrangement joins TRBV6-1 to TRBJ2-4; 8 positions match TRBD2. CDR1 is MNHNS and CDR2 is SASEGT in the germline V gene. The CDR3 has 19 amino acids. V dropped 5 bases and J dropped 0; count of bases not matched to a gene: 15. CDR3 amino acids: CASSSPTSGGDLAKNIQYF. CDR3 nucleotide sequence: TGTGCCAGCAGTTCCCCAACTAGCGGAGGGGATCTAGCCAAAAACATTCAGTACTTC.

Comment on this clonotype: An end of the junction differs from the germline gene, which may be a read error. The V and J genes are TRBV11-2 and TRBJ2-3; no firm D call. Germline V gives CDR1 SGHAT, CDR2 FQNNGV. The CDR3 is 13 residues long. The CDR3 DNA sequence: TGTGCCAGCCTCAGCTTGGGCACAGATACGCAGTATTTC. Protein sequence: CASLSLGTDTQYF.

The chain combines TRBV20-1 with TRBJ1-4; TRBD1 aligns across 9 bases. The CDR3 covers 16 residues. CDR1 is DFQATT and CDR2 is SNEGSKA in the germline V gene (reference sequence). The trim removed 7 bases at V and 7 bases at J, leaving 16 bases unmatched. The CDR3, as DNA: TGCAGTGTTCCCCGGTGGGGACAGGGTTCGGGTGAAAAACTGTTTTTT. It translates to CSVPRWGQGSGEKLFF.

The chain carries TRBV6-1 and TRBJ1-5, with D tentatively TRBD1 (6 bases). CDR3 length equals 14 residues. Trimming pared 6 bases from V and 9 bases from J, leaving 18 bases between. Germline values: CDR1 MNHNS, CDR2 SASEGT. CDR3 in DNA: TGTGCCAGCAGCGCACAGGGAAACCTGATGCCCCAGCATTTT. Translating it yields CASSAQGNLMPQHF.

About this clonotype: At one boundary the junction diverges from the germline segment, which might be a read error. This chain connects TRBV11-2 to TRBJ2-1, with 12 positions matching TRBD2. Germline CDR1 is SGHAT and CDR2 is FQNNGV. The CDR3 has 15 residues. The CDR3 nucleotides read TGTGCCAGCAGCTTGACTAGCGGGAGAGGGGGTGAGCTGTTCTTC. Translation: CASSLTSGRGGELFF. The variable domain in full, completed from reference TRBV11-2 and TRBJ2-1, reads EAGVAQSPRYKIIEKRQSVAFWCNPISGHATLYWYQQILGQGPKLLIQFQNNGVVDDSQLPKDRFSAERLKGVDSTLKIQPAKLEDSAVYLCASSLTSGRGGELFFGPGTRLTVL.

The chain links TRBV28 to TRBJ2-5; the match to TRBD2 covers 14 bases. CDR3 length: 16 amino acids. V trimming: 10 bases; J trimming: 4 bases; junction bases outside the gene matches: 11. Germline CDR1 reads MDHEN; CDR2 reads SYDVKM. The CDR3, as DNA: TGTGCCAACAGATTGACTAGCGGGAGGGCCGGAGAGACCCAGTACTTC. It translates to CANRLTSGRAGETQYF.

Regarding this clonotype: A junction boundary mismatches the germline segment, possibly from a read error. V is TRBV7-9 and J is TRBJ2-5, with D tentatively TRBD1 or TRBD2 (5 bases each). Looked up from germline, CDR1 is SEHNR and CDR2 is FQNEAQ (reference sequence). The CDR3 contains 18 residues. The CDR3 reads CASSFPKSGPDHPETRYF. In DNA form, the CDR3 reads TGTGCCAGCAGCTTCCCAAAATCGGGACCAGACCATCCAGAGACCCGGTACTTC.

On this clonotype: The junction and the germline gene differ at one end; a read error may be behind it. The gene calls are TRBV5-1 and TRBJ2-1; D might be TRBD1 (6 bases). Germline V gives CDR1 SGHRS, CDR2 YFSETQ. The CDR3 extends over 15 amino acids. CDR3 residues: CVSGLGAPEANEQFF. CDR3 DNA sequence: TGCGTCAGCGGCCTGGGGGCCCCGGAAGCCAATGAGCAGTTCTTC.

A remark on this clonotype: No conserved phenylalanine or tryptophan is present at the end of the CDR3, so a read error is the likely explanation. V gene TRBV9 combines with J gene TRBJ2-5; tentatively, D is TRBD1 or TRBD2 (6 bases each). V lost 3 bases and J lost 5, with 29 bases in between. The germline CDR1 and CDR2 sequences are SGDLS and YYNGEE. CDR3 size: 19 residues. CDR3 DNA sequence: TGTGCCAGCAGCGGGGGGCTGGGTTATACTAGCCTGGGCCATGAGACCCAGTACTTA. It is translated as CASSGGLGYTSLGHETQYL.

This clonotype was observed at least ten times. The chain recombines TRBV29-1 with TRBJ1-2, with TRBD1 matching over 12 bases. This CDR3 is 14 amino acids long. Trimming cost V 3 bases and J 3 bases; bases outside gene matches: 2. Germline V gene data show CDR1 as SQVTM and CDR2 as ANQGSEA. CDR3 amino acids: CSVDGTGGDYGYTF. DNA of the CDR3: TGCAGCGTTGACGGGACAGGGGGCGACTATGGCTACACCTTC. The complete variable domain, with remaining parts taken from reference TRBV29-1 and TRBJ1-2, reads SAVISQKPSRDICQRGTSLTIQCQVDSQVTMMFWYRQQPGQSLTLIATANQGSEATYESGFVIDKFPISRPNLTFSTLTVSNMSPEDSSIYLCSVDGTGGDYGYTFGSGTRLTVV.

Details on this clonotype: No conserved phenylalanine or tryptophan ends this CDR3, so it is likely a read error. This chain joins TRBV4-1 and TRBJ2-7, with D unclear. Germline values: CDR1 MGHRA, CDR2 YSYEKL. V was shortened by 4 bases and J by 2 bases, with 12 bases between the two germline ends. The CDR3 extends over 14 amino acids. This chain's CDR3 is CASSLVESPYEQYL. DNA for the CDR3: TGCGCCAGCAGCCTGGTGGAGAGTCCCTACGAGCAGTACTTA.